The clone carrying this TCR beta chain was detected once. Its antigen is currently unknown. A junction end diverges from the germline sequence, so it may reflect a read error. This CDR3 comprises 14 residues. CDR1 is SNHLY, CDR2 FYNNEI, per germline. This sample is drawn from a study of spatial heterogeneity in lung cancer. Across the whole study: Alpha-chain sequences were consistently detected in smaller numbers than beta-chain sequences. Study-level points and caveats: In blood, ubiquitous expanded tumor TCRs appeared more at resection than follow-up.

Each TCR cDNA molecule bore a unique molecular identifier. In TCRdb, the 5' RACE reads were re-called with MiXCR into one record per CDR3 protein. Of more than 5,500 distinct CDR3 sequences detected, around 7% appear once; the ten largest clones hold around 74%. Time point given: sample taken at primary tumor resection. Extraction of whole RNA from tumor, nontumor lung or frozen PBMC preceded unsorted sequencing. The V call is TRBV2, the J call TRBJ2-3, with 9 bases that match TRBD1. Sequences were derived from PBMCs, sampled at surgery. The TCR sequence derives from a male donor with early-stage non-small cell lung cancer. The CDR3 DNA follows: TGTGCCAGCAGAGACAGGGGGAGCACAGATAGGCAGTATTTT. Translating gives CASRDRGSTDRQYF.